The clone carrying this TCR beta chain was recorded at least ten times. Its antigen is not identified. Individually, cDNA molecules had unique molecular identifiers attached to them. One entry per CDR3 protein results from TCRdb running MiXCR on the 5' RACE reads. This repertoire shows roughly 31,000 distinct CDR3 sequences, approximately 4.2% found once; its top ten account for around an eighth. This sample is part of a study of early T cells in non-severe SARS-CoV-2 infection. Study information: The input, bulk RNA from unsorted whole blood, was sequenced, and chains were unpaired.

Findings and caveats of the study: Reliance on VDJdb matching favored anti-spike CD8 responses; private and CD4 specificities were missed.

Per germline, CDR1 MNHEY and CDR2 SMNVEV (reference sequence). Between the trimmed V and J ends, which lost 1 base and 0 bases, there was a span of 11 bases. The CDR3 is 16 residues long. The chain is built from TRBV27 and TRBJ2-3; unclear D gene. The sequenced sample was whole blood. The TCR originated in an adult who was a healthcare worker with PCR-confirmed SARS-CoV-2 infection or an uninfected control (not recorded which). The CDR3 sequence is CASSLWQATSTDTQYF. CDR3 coding DNA: TGTGCCAGCAGTTTATGGCAGGCCACTAGCACAGATACGCAGTATTTT.